This T cell receptor beta chain was observed in a study of tissue T cells after allogeneic stem cell transplantation. Assay used: immunoSEQ multiplex PCR; TCRdb lists only in-frame clones, some missing. Among more than 40,000 clones listed, 73% were seen once. Trimming removed 0 bases at V and 0 bases at J, with 5 bases between. The germline gives CDR1 NNHNN, CDR2 SYGAGS (reference sequence). The CDR3 is made up of 14 amino acids. With respect to this clone: The gene names given are mouse names. The read ends 1 residue early relative to the CDR3; the germline J gene fills the gap. Additional DNA sequences in this sample encode the identical CDR3.

The genes are TRBV13-2 and TRBJ2-4; D gene ambiguous. This receptor was identified in a pool of C57BL/6 mice in good health. Sequencing was done on a sample of sorted cells pooled from one or two spleens. CDR3 DNA, as far as it was read: TGTGCCAGCGGTGATGCAGGTAGTCAAAACACCTTGTAC. It yields the protein CASGDAGSQNTLY. The CDR3 reads in full as CASGDAGSQNTLYF.